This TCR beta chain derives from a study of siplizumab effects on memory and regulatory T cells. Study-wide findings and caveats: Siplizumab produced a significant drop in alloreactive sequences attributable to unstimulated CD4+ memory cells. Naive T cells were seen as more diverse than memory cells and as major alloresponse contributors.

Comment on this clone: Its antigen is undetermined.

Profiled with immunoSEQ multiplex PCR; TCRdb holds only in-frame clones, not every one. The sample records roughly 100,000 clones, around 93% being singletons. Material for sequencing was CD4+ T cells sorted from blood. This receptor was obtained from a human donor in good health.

The CDR3 protein is CASSVDPGYNQPQHF. In DNA form, the CDR3 reads TGTGCCAGCAGCGTAGATCCAGGGTACAATCAGCCCCAGCATTTT. This chain joins TRBV9 and TRBJ1-5, with D tentatively TRBD1 (5 bases). CDR1 is SGDLS and CDR2 is YYNGEE in the germline V gene. CDR3 length: 15 residues. V lost 0 bases, J lost 3 bases, and 10 bases lay in between.